A selection of T cell receptor beta chains follows, all from one sample in a study of CD8 T cells in ankylosing spondylitis. Each CDR3 protein gets one entry after TCRdb re-called the 5' RACE reads with MiXCR. Found here are over 130,000 distinct CDR3 sequences, roughly 44% of them singletons; the top ten hold roughly 15%. The source material was synovial fluid, either unsorted or a sorted T cell fraction (not recorded which). The receptors were gathered from a male donor with ankylosing spondylitis. Both conserved end residues are part of each CDR3. The D gene is left open where the match is weak. Some rows have no size entry. The others give once, few or many, or a class for an expanded clone.

.	16	.	TRBV6-2/TRBV6-3	TRBJ2-7	TGTGCCAGCACCTTACTCGGGCCCAGGTCAACCTACGAGCAGTACTTC	CASTLLGPRSTYEQYF
TRBD1	16	.	TRBV7-8	TRBJ2-1	TGTGCCAGCAGCGCGGCCGGGACAGGGGCCTACAATGAGCAGTTCTTC	CASSAAGTGAYNEQFF
.	13	.	TRBV12-3/TRBV12-4	TRBJ1-2	TGTGCCAGCACACCTTTTGGGGGGAATGGCTACACCTTC	CASTPFGGNGYTF
.	13	few	TRBV27	TRBJ2-1	TGTGCCAGCAGTTTATTAGCGGAGAATGAGCAGTTCTTC	CASSLLAENEQFF
.	14	few	TRBV12-3/TRBV12-4	TRBJ2-2	TGTGCCAGCAGTTTAGTGGGGCTCGGCGGGGAGCTGTTTTTT	CASSLVGLGGELFF
TRBD2	15	.	TRBV11-2	TRBJ2-1	TGTGCCAGCAGCATCTGGACTAGCGGGGGAAATGAGCAGTTCTTC	CASSIWTSGGNEQFF
TRBD2	15	.	TRBV28	TRBJ2-7	TGTGCCAGCACTTCCTTTACTAGCGCCCCCTACGAGCAGTACTTC	CASTSFTSAPYEQYF
.	14	.	TRBV21-1	TRBJ2-3	TGTGCCAGCAGCCAATACCAGGGGGCAGGTACGCAGTATTTT	CASSQYQGAGTQYF
.	15	.	TRBV7-9	TRBJ1-2	TGTGCCAGCAGACTCGATCCAGGCGGCCCCTATGGCTACACCTTC	CASRLDPGGPYGYTF
.	14	few	TRBV5-1	TRBJ2-3	TGCGCCAGCAGTATTCTAGCACGCACAGATACGCAGTATTTT	CASSILARTDTQYF
TRBD2	16	.	TRBV6-1	TRBJ2-1	TGTGCCAGCAGACCCGCGACTAGCGGGAGTCGAAATGAGCAGTTCTTC	CASRPATSGSRNEQFF
.	14	.	TRBV14	TRBJ2-5	TGTGCCAGCAGCCAAGTCGGGGTAGCAGAGACCCAGTACTTC	CASSQVGVAETQYF
.	13	.	TRBV4-1	TRBJ2-7	TGCGCCAGCAGCCTACATCAGGGCAGCCGGCAGTACTTC	CASSLHQGSRQYF
TRBD2	16	once	TRBV18	TRBJ2-1	TGTGCCAGCTCACCCTATCTAGCGGGGTCCTACAATGAGCAGTTCTTC	CASSPYLAGSYNEQFF
.	15	few	TRBV15	TRBJ2-7	TGTGCCACCAGCAGAGGACGGAAGATTCTTTACGAGCAGTACTTC	CATSRGRKILYEQYF
TRBD2	17	.	TRBV4-3	TRBJ2-7	TGCGCCAGCAGCCAAGGGGGGGCTAGCGGGTCCCCCTACGAGCAGTACTTC	CASSQGGASGSPYEQYF